Here is one T cell receptor beta chain with its context. This entry belongs to a study of shared T cell receptors in the human thymus. This table comes from immunoSEQ multiplex PCR, and its TCRdb copy is limited to in-frame clones, with some not included. The repertoire has almost 550,000 clones, approximately 80% of them found once; the top ten carry roughly 0.013%. The CDR3 is 12 residues long. Germline CDR1 and CDR2: SQVTM and ANQGSEA. The J segment lost 7 bases and the V segment lost 6 bases, leaving 7 bases of the junction unmatched. This same sample was also taken into another study, of human thymus T cells. Turning to that study: Those donating were healthy Finnish infants in corrective surgery for congenital heart defects.

This receptor was obtained from a boy under two years old with a congenital heart defect. The sequenced sample was thymocytes. This rearrangement joins TRBV29-1 to TRBJ2-7, with 9 bases fitting TRBD1. DNA for the CDR3: TGCAGCGTCGGGACAGGGCCAGAAGAGCAGTACTTC. Protein sequence: CSVGTGPEEQYF.